Listed below are T cell receptor beta chains from one sample, sequenced in a study of T cell responses to AZD1222 COVID-19 vaccine. Sequencing used immunoSEQ multiplex PCR; TCRdb keeps in-frame clones, though not all of them. Of over 150,000 clones in the sample, 88% are singletons; the top ten hold 4% to 4.5%. Sequenced material: peripheral blood, taken 28 days after the second AZD1222 dose. All receptors derive from an adult who received the AZD1222 COVID-19 vaccine. Both conserved end residues are part of each CDR3. The D gene is left open where the match is weak. Clone size is not always given. Where it is, it says once, few, many or a class for expanded clones.

>.|TRBD1|TRBV7-9|TRBJ1-1
CAIQGDTEAFF
TGTGCCATTCAGGGGGACACTGAAGCTTTCTTT
>few|.|TRBV7-2|TRBJ1-2
CASSLAQAARGYTF
TGTGCCAGCAGCTTAGCACAGGCGGCGAGAGGCTACACCTTC
>.|.|TRBV19|TRBJ1-5
CASSIFRGSNQPQHF
TGTGCCAGTAGTATCTTCCGGGGTTCTAATCAGCCCCAGCATTTT
>.|.|TRBV27|TRBJ1-1
CASSLVRNTEAFF
TGTGCCAGCAGTCTAGTTAGGAACACTGAAGCTTTCTTT
>few|.|TRBV4-2|TRBJ2-2
CASTIDWNTGELFF
TGTGCCAGCACCATCGACTGGAACACCGGGGAGCTGTTTTTT
>.|.|TRBV5-5|TRBJ2-7
CASSLAGGSGKRYEQYF
TGTGCCAGCAGCTTGGCAGGAGGGTCGGGGAAGCGCTACGAGCAGTACTTC
>.|.|TRBV30|TRBJ1-4
CAWGTETGPPNEKLFF
TGTGCCTGGGGAACCGAAACAGGGCCTCCTAATGAAAAACTGTTTTTT
>.|.|TRBV5-6|TRBJ1-1
CASRFKGDTEAFF
TGTGCCAGCAGGTTCAAAGGGGACACTGAAGCTTTCTTT
>.|.|TRBV4-3|TRBJ1-5
CASSQERDLNQPQHF
TGCGCCAGCAGCCAAGAAAGGGACCTCAATCAGCCCCAGCATTTT
>.|TRBD1|TRBV7-3|TRBJ1-6
CASSLGQGRSPLHF
TGTGCCAGCAGCTTAGGACAGGGACGTTCACCCCTCCACTTT
>.|.|TRBV11-2|TRBJ2-5
CASRPPQPTLGETQYF
TGTGCCAGCAGACCACCCCAACCCACCCTAGGGGAGACCCAGTACTTC
>.|.|TRBV7-6|TRBJ2-7
CASSLAGTPAYEQYF
TGTGCCAGCAGCTTAGCTGGGACCCCGGCCTACGAGCAGTACTTC
>few|.|TRBV6-5|TRBJ2-2
CASNPGAGELFF
TGTGCCAGCAATCCAGGGGCCGGGGAGCTGTTTTTT
>.|.|TRBV2|TRBJ1-1
CASRDTYTEAFF
TGTGCCAGCAGGGACACCTACACTGAAGCTTTCTTT
>.|TRBD1|TRBV3-1/TRBV3-2|TRBJ1-2
CASSQLSGTAPYGYTF
TGTGCCAGCAGCCAACTTTCTGGGACAGCGCCCTATGGCTACACCTTC
>.|TRBD2|TRBV11-1|TRBJ2-3
CASSPLAGGPDTQYF
TGTGCCAGCAGCCCCCTAGCGGGGGGGCCAGATACGCAGTATTTT
>few|.|TRBV2|TRBJ2-1
CASSEASKGRQFF
TGTGCCAGCAGTGAAGCGTCTAAAGGGCGGCAGTTCTTC
>.|.|TRBV12-5|TRBJ1-3
CASCQSSGNTIYF
TGTGCTAGTTGTCAGAGCTCTGGAAACACCATATATTTT
>.|.|TRBV18|TRBJ1-1
CASSPPHVTEAFF
TGTGCCAGCTCACCTCCCCATGTCACTGAAGCTTTCTTT
>few|TRBD1|TRBV2|TRBJ1-2
CASSELQGGGYTF
TGTGCCAGCAGTGAATTACAGGGGGGCGGCTACACCTTC
>.|.|TRBV12-3/TRBV12-4|TRBJ1-2
CASSYDRNYGYTF
TGTGCCAGCAGTTATGACCGCAACTATGGCTACACCTTC
>.|TRBD1|TRBV5-1|TRBJ2-7
CASSRRDSSYEQYF
TGCGCCAGCAGCCGTCGGGACAGCTCCTACGAGCAGTACTTC
>.|.|TRBV28|TRBJ2-1
CASSLRFREQFF
TGTGCCAGCAGTTTAAGGTTTCGTGAGCAGTTCTTC
>.|TRBD1|TRBV7-2|TRBJ2-2
CASSLQGGSGAGELFF
TGTGCCAGCAGCCTACAGGGGGGTAGTGGTGCCGGGGAGCTGTTTTTT
>.|.|TRBV15|TRBJ1-5
CATSRDGQTNQPQHF
TGTGCCACCAGCAGAGATGGACAGACTAATCAGCCCCAGCATTTT
>once|.|TRBV6-2/TRBV6-3|TRBJ1-3
CASSYPGISGNTIYF
TGTGCCAGCAGTTACCCAGGGATCTCTGGAAACACCATATATTTT
>.|.|TRBV2|TRBJ1-1
CASSLITTEAFF
TGTGCCAGCAGCCTGATTACGACTGAAGCTTTCTTT
>.|TRBD1|TRBV7-8|TRBJ1-4
CASSSSYKDRVATNEKLFF
TGTGCCAGCAGCTCTTCCTATAAAGACAGGGTCGCAACTAATGAAAAACTGTTTTTT
>.|.|TRBV13|TRBJ1-3
CASSLVGTNTIYF
TGTGCCAGCAGCTTAGTAGGGACGAACACCATATATTTT
>once|TRBD2|TRBV2|TRBJ2-1
CASSYLAGSYNEQFF
TGTGCCAGCAGTTATCTAGCGGGCTCCTACAATGAGCAGTTCTTC
>.|TRBD1|TRBV27|TRBJ1-6
CASGQASINSPLHF
TGTGCCAGTGGACAGGCCTCGATTAATTCACCCCTCCACTTT
>.|.|TRBV27|TRBJ2-2
CASGLGMRNTGELFF
TGTGCCAGCGGCCTGGGGATGCGGAACACCGGGGAGCTGTTTTTT
>few|.|TRBV5-8|TRBJ2-7
CASSFGAPYEQYF
TGTGCCAGCAGCTTCGGGGCCCCCTACGAGCAGTACTTC
>.|TRBD1|TRBV7-8|TRBJ1-1
CASGGGGTEAFF
TGTGCCAGCGGAGGGGGCGGCACTGAAGCTTTCTTT
>.|.|TRBV7-2|TRBJ1-1
CASSLGRAQTNTEAFF
TGTGCCAGCAGCTTAGGTCGGGCACAAACTAACACTGAAGCTTTCTTT
>.|.|TRBV3-1/TRBV3-2|TRBJ2-3
CASSQEGPRTGTSYSQTQYF
TGTGCCAGCAGCCAAGAGGGCCCTCGAACCGGGACAAGCTATTCCCAAACGCAGTATTTT
>once|TRBD2|TRBV4-2|TRBJ2-1
CASSQVASGGANEQFF
TGTGCCAGCAGCCAAGTCGCTAGCGGGGGGGCCAATGAGCAGTTCTTC
>.|.|TRBV7-2|TRBJ1-1
CASSLGYGTEAFF
TGTGCCAGCAGCTTAGGCTATGGGACTGAAGCTTTCTTT
>once|TRBD1|TRBV6-5|TRBJ1-6
CASRTGTGVFSPLHF
TGTGCCAGCAGGACCGGGACAGGGGTTTTTTCACCCCTCCACTTT
>.|.|TRBV11-1|TRBJ2-2
CASSLGRGAHTGELFF
TGTGCCAGCAGCTTAGGCCGGGGGGCGCACACCGGGGAGCTGTTTTTT
>.|.|TRBV27|TRBJ2-3
CASSFDPPNESDTQYF
TGTGCCAGCAGTTTCGATCCTCCAAATGAATCAGATACGCAGTATTTT
>.|.|TRBV18|TRBJ1-1
CASSPPSSQGKTEAFF
TGTGCCAGCTCACCACCTTCTTCCCAGGGGAAGACTGAAGCTTTCTTT
>.|.|TRBV2|TRBJ1-5
CASSDRRGNDQPQHF
TGTGCCAGCAGTGATCGTCGGGGAAACGATCAGCCCCAGCATTTT